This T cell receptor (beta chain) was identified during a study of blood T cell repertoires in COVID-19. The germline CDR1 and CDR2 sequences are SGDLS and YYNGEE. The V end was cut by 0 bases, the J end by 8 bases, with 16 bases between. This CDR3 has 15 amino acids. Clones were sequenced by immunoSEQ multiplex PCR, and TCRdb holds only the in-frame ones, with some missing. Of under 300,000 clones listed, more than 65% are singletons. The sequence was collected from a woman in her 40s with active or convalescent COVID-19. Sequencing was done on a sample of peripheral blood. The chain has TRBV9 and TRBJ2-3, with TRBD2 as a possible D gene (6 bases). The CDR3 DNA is TGTGCCAGCAGCGTAGAGGTGGGACTTATGGGTACGCAGTATTTT. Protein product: CASSVEVGLMGTQYF. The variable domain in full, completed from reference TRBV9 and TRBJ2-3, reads DSGVTQTPKHLITATGQRVTLRCSPRSGDLSVYWYQQSLDQGLQFLIQYYNGEERAKGNILERFSAQQFPDLHSELNLSSLELGDSALYFCASSVEVGLMGTQYFGPGTRLTVL.